Listed below are T cell receptor beta chains from one sample, sequenced in a study of OX40 agonist ivuxolimab in advanced cancers. The data were produced by immunoSEQ multiplex PCR, yet TCRdb's version contains in-frame clones alone and is incomplete. The repertoire holds about 93,000 clones, with roughly nine tenths as singletons. Sequencing was performed on CD4+ or CD8+ T cells sorted from blood, taken in a trial of the OX40 agonist ivuxolimab. The receptors were gathered from an adult with an advanced solid tumor such as melanoma, head and neck, liver or kidney cancer. The conserved cysteine and the conserved F or W are not part of the CDR3 here.

j_call v_call cdr3_aa
TRBJ2-5 TRBV7-9 ASNGLLRETQY
TRBJ2-2 TRBV2 ASRQQGTGELF
TRBJ2-3 TRBV5-1 ASSLDAQGPTDTQY
TRBJ2-2 TRBV2 ASSWTSSNTGELF
TRBJ1-1 TRBV11-2 ASSLDAFSRTQSENTEAF
TRBJ2-5 TRBV7-8 ASSLVVLQETQY
TRBJ2-3 TRBV5-4 ASSPGQGRTDTQY
TRBJ2-5 TRBV6-5 ASSRTSGIQETQY
TRBJ2-5 TRBV23-1 ASSPARQETQY
TRBJ1-2 TRBV5-6 ASSLQGNYGYT
TRBJ1-2 TRBV7-2 ASSLRLGHDYGYT
TRBJ2-3 TRBV7-3 ASSSRGGASTDTQY
TRBJ2-1 TRBV5-5 ASSLAGTYNEQF
TRBJ1-5 TRBV7-2 ASSYVEGQPQH
TRBJ1-5 TRBV5-4 ASSSDSNQPQH
TRBJ2-2 TRBV19 ASSIGAGYTGELF
TRBJ2-7 TRBV6-5 ASSAIISPHGEQY
TRBJ2-3 TRBV7-2 ASSKGTDTQY
TRBJ2-5 TRBV7-9 ASSSGGAWETQY
TRBJ2-7 TRBV28 ASSRDRDEQY
TRBJ1-1 TRBV5-6 ASSSRDMVTEAF
TRBJ2-7 TRBV7-7 ASSLAGGGLSEQY
TRBJ2-7 TRBV7-9 ASSLEGRTGAYEQY
TRBJ2-1 TRBV6-4 ASSALPGPMYEQF
TRBJ1-1 TRBV28 ASSPSPGQGNTEAF
TRBJ2-4 TRBV10-1 ASSRGRVQMTKNIQY
TRBJ2-2 TRBV28 ASSLGGPGELF
TRBJ2-3 TRBV9 ASSLGGRSDTQY